This T cell receptor (beta chain) was recorded in a study of shared clonotypes between healthy human individuals. A CD45RA+ naive subset and a CD45RA-negative memory subset were split from CD4+ cells. The method was immunoSEQ multiplex PCR; TCRdb's version includes in-frame clones alone and lacks a portion of them. The table has some 2,000,000 clones, around 95% seen once. V lost 0 bases and J lost 6, with 6 bases in between. CDR1 is ENHRY and CDR2 is SYGVKD in the germline V gene. The CDR3 has 13 residues. The sample consisted of naive CD4+ T cells sorted from blood. Subset defined: CD45RA+ positively selected. This chain joins TRBV10-3 and TRBJ2-1, with D hard to call. The TCR sequence derives from a man younger than 35 in good health. The CDR3 is CAISESNVNEQFF. The CDR3 nucleotides read TGTGCCATCAGTGAGTCGAATGTCAATGAGCAGTTCTTC.